This T cell receptor beta chain was recorded in a study of neurological immune-mediated disorders. Study-level findings and limits: The most TCR clonal expansion was seen in HTLV-1-associated myelopathy, and the least was seen in multiple sclerosis, which fell below healthy controls.

There are 15 residues in the CDR3. The germline V gene has CDR1 MNHNY and CDR2 SVGAGI (reference sequence). With 0 bases removed from V and 3 bases from J, the gap between germline ends came to 11 bases. Time point of the sample: longitudinal time-point 3. TCRdb called the 5' RACE reads again in MiXCR, with one record for every CDR3 protein. The sample has roughly 42,000 distinct CDR3 sequences, around an eighth seen once. This clonotype was recorded many times. Its antigen is unidentified. The sequence came from a man aged 25-45 years in good health. The V gene is TRBV6-6, the J gene TRBJ1-1; weak D call: TRBD1 (6 bases). Sequencing was performed on PBMCs. The CDR3 sequence: CASSYSSQGYTEAFF. In nucleotides, the CDR3 is TGTGCCAGCAGTTACTCGTCGCAGGGGTACACTGAAGCTTTCTTT.